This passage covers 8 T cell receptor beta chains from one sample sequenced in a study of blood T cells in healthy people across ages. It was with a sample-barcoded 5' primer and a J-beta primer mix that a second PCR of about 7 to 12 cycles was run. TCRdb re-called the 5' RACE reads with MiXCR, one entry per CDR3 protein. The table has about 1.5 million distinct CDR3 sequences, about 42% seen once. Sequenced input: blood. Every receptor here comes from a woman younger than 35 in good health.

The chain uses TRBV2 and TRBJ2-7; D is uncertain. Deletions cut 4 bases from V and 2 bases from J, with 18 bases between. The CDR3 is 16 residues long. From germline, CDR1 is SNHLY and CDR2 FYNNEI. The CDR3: CASSATRSLVAYEQYF. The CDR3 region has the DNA TGTGCCAGCAGTGCGACCAGGTCACTGGTGGCCTACGAGCAGTACTTC.

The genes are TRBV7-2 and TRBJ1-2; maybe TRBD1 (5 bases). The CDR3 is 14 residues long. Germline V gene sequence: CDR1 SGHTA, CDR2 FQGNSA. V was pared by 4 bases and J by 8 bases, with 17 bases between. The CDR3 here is CASSSELIGAGYTF. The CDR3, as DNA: TGTGCCAGCAGCTCCGAATTAATTGGGGCAGGCTACACCTTC.

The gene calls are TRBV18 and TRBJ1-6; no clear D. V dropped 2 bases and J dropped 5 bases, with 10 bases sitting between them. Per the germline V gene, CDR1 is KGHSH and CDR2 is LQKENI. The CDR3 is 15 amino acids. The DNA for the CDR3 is TGTGCCAGCTCACCAGGGAAAGTAAATAATTCACCCCTCCACTTT. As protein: CASSPGKVNNSPLHF.

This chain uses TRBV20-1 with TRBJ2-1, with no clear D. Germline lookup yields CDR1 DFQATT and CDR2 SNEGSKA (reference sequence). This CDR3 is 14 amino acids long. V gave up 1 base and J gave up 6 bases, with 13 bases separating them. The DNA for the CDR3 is TGCAGTGCTAGAGGATGGGTCGCGATCAATGAGCAGTTCTTC. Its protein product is CSARGWVAINEQFF.

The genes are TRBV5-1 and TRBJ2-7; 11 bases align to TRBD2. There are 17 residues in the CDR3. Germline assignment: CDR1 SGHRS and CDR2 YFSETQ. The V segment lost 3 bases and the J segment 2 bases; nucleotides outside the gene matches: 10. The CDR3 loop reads CASSYGLAGLVAYEQYF. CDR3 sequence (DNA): TGCGCCAGCAGCTACGGACTAGCGGGCTTAGTTGCCTACGAGCAGTACTTC.

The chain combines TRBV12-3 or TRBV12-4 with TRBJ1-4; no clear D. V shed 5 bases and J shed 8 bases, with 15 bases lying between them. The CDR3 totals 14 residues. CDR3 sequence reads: CASSRNTRSEKLFF. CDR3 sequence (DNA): TGTGCCAGCAGTCGTAATACGAGGAGCGAAAAACTGTTTTTT.

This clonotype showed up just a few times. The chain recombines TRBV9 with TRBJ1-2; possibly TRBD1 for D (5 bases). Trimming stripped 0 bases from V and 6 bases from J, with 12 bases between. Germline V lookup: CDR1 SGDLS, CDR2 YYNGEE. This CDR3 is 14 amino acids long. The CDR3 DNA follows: TGTGCCAGCAGCGTAGGTCCGGGGGGTGATGGCTACACCTTC. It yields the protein CASSVGPGGDGYTF. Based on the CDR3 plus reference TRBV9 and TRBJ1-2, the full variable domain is DSGVTQTPKHLITATGQRVTLRCSPRSGDLSVYWYQQSLDQGLQFLIQYYNGEERAKGNILERFSAQQFPDLHSELNLSSLELGDSALYFCASSVGPGGDGYTFGSGTRLTVV.

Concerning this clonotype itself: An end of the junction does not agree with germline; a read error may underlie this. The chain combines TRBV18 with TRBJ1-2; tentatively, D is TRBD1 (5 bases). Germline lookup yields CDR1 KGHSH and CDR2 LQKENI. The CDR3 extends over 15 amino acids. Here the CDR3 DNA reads TGTGCCAGCTCACCACCGAACAAGGGGAACTATGGATACACCTTC. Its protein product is CASSPPNKGNYGYTF.